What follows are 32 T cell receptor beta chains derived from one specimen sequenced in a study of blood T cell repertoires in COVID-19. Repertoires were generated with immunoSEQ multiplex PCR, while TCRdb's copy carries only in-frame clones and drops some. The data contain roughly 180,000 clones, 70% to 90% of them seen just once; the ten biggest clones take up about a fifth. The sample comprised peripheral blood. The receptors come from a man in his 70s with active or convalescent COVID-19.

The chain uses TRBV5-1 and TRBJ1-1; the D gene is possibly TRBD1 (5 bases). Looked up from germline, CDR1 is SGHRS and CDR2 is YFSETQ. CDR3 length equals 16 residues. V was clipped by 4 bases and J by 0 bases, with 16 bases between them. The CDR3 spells CASSTAGQGMNTEAFF. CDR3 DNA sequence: TGCGCCAGCAGCACCGCGGGGCAGGGAATGAACACTGAAGCTTTCTTT.

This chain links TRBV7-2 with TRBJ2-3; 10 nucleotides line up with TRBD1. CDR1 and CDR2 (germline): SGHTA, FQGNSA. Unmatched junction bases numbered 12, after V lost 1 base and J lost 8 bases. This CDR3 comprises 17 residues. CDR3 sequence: CASSLVGQGRPRGTQYF. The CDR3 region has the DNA TGTGCCAGCAGCTTAGTGGGACAGGGGCGACCCCGGGGTACGCAGTATTTT.

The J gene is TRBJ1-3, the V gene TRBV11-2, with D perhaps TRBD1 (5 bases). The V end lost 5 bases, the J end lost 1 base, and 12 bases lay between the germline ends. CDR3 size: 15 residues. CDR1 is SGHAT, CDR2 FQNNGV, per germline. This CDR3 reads CASSPDRQSGNTIYF. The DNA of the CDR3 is TGTGCCAGCAGCCCAGACAGACAATCTGGAAACACCATATATTTT.

The CDR3 nucleotides are TGTGCCAGCAGCCAATCCGACGGAGCGAGAGGGCAGTATTTT. Residues: CASSQSDGARGQYF. V gene TRBV3-1 (or the pseudogene TRBV3-2) combines with J gene TRBJ2-3, with D hard to call. Germline loops: CDR1 LGHDT, CDR2 YNNKEL (reference sequence). The CDR3 has 14 amino acids. The V gene lost 2 bases and the J gene lost 11 bases, with 17 bases spanning the gap.

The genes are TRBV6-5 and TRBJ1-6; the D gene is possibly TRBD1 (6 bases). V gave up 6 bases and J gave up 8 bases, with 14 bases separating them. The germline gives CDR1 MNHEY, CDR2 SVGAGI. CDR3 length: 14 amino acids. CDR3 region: CASSYRAQDSPLHF. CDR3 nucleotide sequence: TGTGCCAGCAGCTACAGGGCACAGGATTCACCCCTCCACTTT.

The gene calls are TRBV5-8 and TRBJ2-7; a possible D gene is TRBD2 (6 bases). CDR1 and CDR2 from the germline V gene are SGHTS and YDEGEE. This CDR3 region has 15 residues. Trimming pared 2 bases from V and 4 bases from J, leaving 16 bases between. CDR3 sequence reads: CASSFFIDGGYEQYF. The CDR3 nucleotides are TGTGCCAGCAGCTTCTTTATCGACGGGGGTTACGAGCAGTACTTC.

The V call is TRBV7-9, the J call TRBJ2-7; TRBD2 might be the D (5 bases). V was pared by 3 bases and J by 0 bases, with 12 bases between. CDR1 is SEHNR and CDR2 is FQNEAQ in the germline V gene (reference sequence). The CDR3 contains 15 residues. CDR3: CASSFAGPSSYEQYF. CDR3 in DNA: TGTGCCAGCAGCTTTGCGGGCCCTAGCTCCTACGAGCAGTACTTC.

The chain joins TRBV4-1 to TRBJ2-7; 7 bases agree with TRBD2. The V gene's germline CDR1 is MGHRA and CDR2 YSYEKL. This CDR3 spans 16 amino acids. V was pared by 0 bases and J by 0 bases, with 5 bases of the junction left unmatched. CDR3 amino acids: CASSQEASGSSYEQYF. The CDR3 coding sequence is TGCGCCAGCAGCCAAGAAGCTAGCGGTAGCTCCTACGAGCAGTACTTC.

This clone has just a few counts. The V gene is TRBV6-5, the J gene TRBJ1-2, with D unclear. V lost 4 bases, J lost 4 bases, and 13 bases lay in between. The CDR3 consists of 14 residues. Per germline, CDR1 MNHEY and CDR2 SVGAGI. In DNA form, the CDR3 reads TGTGCCAGCAGTTCGTGGGGAGAAAGCTATGGCTACACCTTC. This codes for CASSSWGESYGYTF.

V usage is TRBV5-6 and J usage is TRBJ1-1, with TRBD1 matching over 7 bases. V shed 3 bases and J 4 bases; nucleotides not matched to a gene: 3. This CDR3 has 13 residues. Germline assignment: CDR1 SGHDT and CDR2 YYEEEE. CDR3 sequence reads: CASSWAGGTEAFF. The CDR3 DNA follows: TGTGCCAGCAGCTGGGCAGGGGGCACTGAAGCTTTCTTT. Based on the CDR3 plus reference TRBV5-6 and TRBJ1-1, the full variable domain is DAGVTQSPTHLIKTRGQQVTLRCSPKSGHDTVSWYQQALGQGPQFIFQYYEEEERQRGNFPDRFSGHQFPNYSSELNVNALLLGDSALYLCASSWAGGTEAFFGQGTRLTVV.

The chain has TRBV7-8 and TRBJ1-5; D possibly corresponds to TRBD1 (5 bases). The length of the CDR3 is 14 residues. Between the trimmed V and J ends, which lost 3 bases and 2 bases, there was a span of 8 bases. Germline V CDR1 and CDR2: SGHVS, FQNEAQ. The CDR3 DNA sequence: TGTGCCAGCAGCTTCCAGGGTGGCAATCAGCCCCAGCATTTT. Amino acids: CASSFQGGNQPQHF.

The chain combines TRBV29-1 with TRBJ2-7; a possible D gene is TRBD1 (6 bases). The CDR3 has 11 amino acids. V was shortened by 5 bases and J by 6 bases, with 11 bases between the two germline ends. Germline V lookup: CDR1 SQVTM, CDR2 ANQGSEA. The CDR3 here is CSVTGPGEQYF. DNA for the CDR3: TGCAGCGTTACAGGGCCGGGCGAGCAGTACTTC.

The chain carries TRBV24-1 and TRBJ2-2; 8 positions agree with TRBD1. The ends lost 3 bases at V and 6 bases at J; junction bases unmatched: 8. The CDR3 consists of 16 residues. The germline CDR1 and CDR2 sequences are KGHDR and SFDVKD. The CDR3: CATSDRSGGSSGELFF. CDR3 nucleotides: TGTGCCACCAGTGATCGATCAGGGGGCTCATCCGGGGAGCTGTTTTTT.

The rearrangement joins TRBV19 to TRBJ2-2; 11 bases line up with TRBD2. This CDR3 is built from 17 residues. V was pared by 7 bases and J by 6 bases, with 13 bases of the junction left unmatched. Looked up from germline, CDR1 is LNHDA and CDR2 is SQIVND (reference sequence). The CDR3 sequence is CASTTPMGSGRAGELFF. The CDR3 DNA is TGTGCCAGTACCACTCCGATGGGTAGCGGGAGGGCCGGGGAGCTGTTTTTT.

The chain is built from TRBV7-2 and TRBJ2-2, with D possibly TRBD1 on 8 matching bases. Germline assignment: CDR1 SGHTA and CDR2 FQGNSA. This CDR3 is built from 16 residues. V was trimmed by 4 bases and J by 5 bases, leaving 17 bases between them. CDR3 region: CASSYRTGRGTGELFF. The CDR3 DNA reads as TGTGCCAGCAGCTATCGGACAGGGCGGGGGACCGGGGAGCTGTTTTTT.

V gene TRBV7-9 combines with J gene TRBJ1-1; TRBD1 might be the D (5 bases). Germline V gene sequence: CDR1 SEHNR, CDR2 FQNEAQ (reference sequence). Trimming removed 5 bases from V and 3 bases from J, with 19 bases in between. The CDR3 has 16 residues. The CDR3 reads CASSPRPAGGDTEAFF. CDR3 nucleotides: TGTGCCAGCAGCCCACGACCGGCCGGGGGAGACACTGAAGCTTTCTTT.

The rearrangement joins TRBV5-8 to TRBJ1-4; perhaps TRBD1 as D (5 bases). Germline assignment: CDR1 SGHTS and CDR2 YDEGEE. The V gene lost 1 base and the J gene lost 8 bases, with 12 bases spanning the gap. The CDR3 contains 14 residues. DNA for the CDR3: TGTGCCAGCAGCTTGTTGAGGGGAGGAGAAAAACTGTTTTTT. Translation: CASSLLRGGEKLFF. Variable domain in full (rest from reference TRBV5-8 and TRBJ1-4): EAGVTQSPTHLIKTRGQQATLRCSPISGHTSVYWYQQALGLGLQFLLWYDEGEERNRGNFPPRFSGRQFPNYSSELNVNALELEDSALYLCASSLLRGGEKLFFGSGTQLSVL.

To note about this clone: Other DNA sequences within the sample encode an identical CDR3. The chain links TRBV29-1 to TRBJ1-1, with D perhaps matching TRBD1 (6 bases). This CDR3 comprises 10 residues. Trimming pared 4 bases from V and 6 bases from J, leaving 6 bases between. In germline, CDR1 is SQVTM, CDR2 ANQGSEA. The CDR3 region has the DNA TGCAGCGTTGGACAGGCTGAAGCTTTCTTT. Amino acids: CSVGQAEAFF.

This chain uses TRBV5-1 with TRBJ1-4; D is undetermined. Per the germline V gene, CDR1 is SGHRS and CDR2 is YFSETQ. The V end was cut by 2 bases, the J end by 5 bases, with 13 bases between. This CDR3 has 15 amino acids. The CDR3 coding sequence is TGCGCCAGCAGCTTCTTCGGGAGGGCGAATGAAAAACTGTTTTTT. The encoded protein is CASSFFGRANEKLFF.

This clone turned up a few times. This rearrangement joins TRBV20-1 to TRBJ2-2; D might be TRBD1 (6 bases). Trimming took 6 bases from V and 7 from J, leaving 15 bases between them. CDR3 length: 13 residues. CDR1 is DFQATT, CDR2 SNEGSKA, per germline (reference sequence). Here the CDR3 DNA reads TGCAGTGCAAGTTCAGGGGCCGGCGGGGAGCTGTTTTTT. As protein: CSASSGAGGELFF.

CDR3 amino acids: CASSGFPSTGELFF. CDR3 sequence (DNA): TGTGCCAGCTCAGGTTTCCCCAGCACCGGGGAGCTGTTTTTT. The rearrangement uses TRBV18 and TRBJ2-2, with D unresolved. Germline values: CDR1 KGHSH, CDR2 LQKENI. The length of the CDR3 is 14 residues. Trimming took 5 bases from V and 4 from J, leaving 11 bases between them.

The CDR3 DNA follows: TGTGCCAGCAGCTTGGGAATGGGGGCAGGCTATGGCTACACCTTC. This codes for CASSLGMGAGYGYTF. The chain couples TRBV5-5 to TRBJ1-2; a weak D match, TRBD1 (6 bases). Germline V gene lookup returns CDR1 SGHKS and CDR2 YYEKEE (reference sequence). The CDR3 length is 15 residues. Trimming removed 0 bases at V and 4 bases at J, with 13 bases between.

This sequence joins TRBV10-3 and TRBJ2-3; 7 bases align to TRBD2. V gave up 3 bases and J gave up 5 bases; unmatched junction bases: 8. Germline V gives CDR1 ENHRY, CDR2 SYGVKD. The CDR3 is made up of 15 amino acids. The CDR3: CAISDWAGEQDTQYF. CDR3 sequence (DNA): TGTGCCATCAGTGATTGGGCGGGAGAACAAGATACGCAGTATTTT.

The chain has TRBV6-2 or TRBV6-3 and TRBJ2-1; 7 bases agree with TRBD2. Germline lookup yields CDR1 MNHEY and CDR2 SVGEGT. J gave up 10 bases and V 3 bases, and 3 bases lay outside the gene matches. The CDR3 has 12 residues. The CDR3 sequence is CASSYYSGEQFF. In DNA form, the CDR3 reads TGTGCCAGCAGTTATTATAGCGGGGAGCAGTTCTTC.

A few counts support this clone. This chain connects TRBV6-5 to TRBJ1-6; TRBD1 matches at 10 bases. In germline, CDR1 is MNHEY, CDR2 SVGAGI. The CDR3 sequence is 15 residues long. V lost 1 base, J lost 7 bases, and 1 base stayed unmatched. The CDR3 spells CASSYWTGGNSPLHF. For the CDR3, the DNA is TGTGCCAGCAGTTACTGGACAGGGGGAAATTCACCCCTCCACTTT.

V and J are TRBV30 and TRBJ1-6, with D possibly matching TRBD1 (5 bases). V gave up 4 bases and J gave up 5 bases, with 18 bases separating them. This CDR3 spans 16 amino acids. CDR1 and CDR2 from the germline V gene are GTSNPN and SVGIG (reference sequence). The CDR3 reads CAWISRWGRNNSPLHF. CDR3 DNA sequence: TGTGCCTGGATTTCCCGGTGGGGCAGGAATAATTCACCCCTCCACTTT.

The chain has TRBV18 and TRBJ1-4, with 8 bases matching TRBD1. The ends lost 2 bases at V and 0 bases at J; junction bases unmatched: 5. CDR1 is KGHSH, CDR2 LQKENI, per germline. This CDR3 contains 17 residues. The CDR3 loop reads CASSPGQGKTTNEKLFF. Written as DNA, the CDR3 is TGTGCCAGCTCACCAGGACAGGGAAAAACAACTAATGAAAAACTGTTTTTT.

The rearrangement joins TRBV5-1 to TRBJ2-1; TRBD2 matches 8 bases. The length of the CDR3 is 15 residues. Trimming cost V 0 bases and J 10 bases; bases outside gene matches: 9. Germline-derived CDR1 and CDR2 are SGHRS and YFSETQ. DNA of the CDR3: TGCGCCAGCAGCTTGGTAGGACTAGCTGAAGGGGAGCAGTTCTTC. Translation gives CASSLVGLAEGEQFF. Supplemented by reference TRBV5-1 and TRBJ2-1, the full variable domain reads KAGVTQTPRYLIKTRGQQVTLSCSPISGHRSVSWYQQTPGQGLQFLFEYFSETQRNKGNFPGRFSGRQFSNSRSEMNVSTLELGDSALYLCASSLVGLAEGEQFFGPGTRLTVL.

CDR3: CASSLYRSYGYTF. CDR3 sequence (DNA): TGTGCCAGCAGCTTATACAGAAGCTATGGCTACACCTTC. The chain is built from TRBV7-2 and TRBJ1-2, with D hard to call. CDR1 is SGHTA, CDR2 FQGNSA, per germline. CDR3 length: 13 residues. V dropped 2 bases and J dropped 4 bases, with 8 bases sitting between them.

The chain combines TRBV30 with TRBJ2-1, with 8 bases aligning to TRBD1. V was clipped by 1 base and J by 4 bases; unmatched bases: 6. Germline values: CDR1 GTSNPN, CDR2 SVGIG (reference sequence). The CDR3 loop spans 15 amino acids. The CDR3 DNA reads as TGTGCCTGGAGTGCAGACAGGGGCCCATACAATGAGCAGTTCTTC. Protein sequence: CAWSADRGPYNEQFF.

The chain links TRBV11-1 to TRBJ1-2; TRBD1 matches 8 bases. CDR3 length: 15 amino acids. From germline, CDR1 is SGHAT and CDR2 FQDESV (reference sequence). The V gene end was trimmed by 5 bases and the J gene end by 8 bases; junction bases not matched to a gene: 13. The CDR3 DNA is TGTGCCAGCAGCGGCAGGACAGGGAGGATAGAGGGCTACACCTTC. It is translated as CASSGRTGRIEGYTF.

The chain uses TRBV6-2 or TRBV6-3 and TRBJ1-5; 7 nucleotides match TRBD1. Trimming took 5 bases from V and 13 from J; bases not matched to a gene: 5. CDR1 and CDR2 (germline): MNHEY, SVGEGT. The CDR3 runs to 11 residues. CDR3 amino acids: CASSAWDRQHF. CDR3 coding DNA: TGTGCCAGCAGTGCTTGGGACAGACAGCATTTT.